This T cell receptor beta chain is drawn from a study of blood T cell repertoires in COVID-19. Study summary: The United States, Italy and Spain supplied acute and convalescent COVID-19 samples. PBMCs, B-cell-depleted T cells, or T cells were the source of the cDNA or gDNA that made up the material.

In the original workflow: The authors estimated nucleated cell counts from reference gene primer amplification. Measured with immunoSEQ multiplex PCR; TCRdb has only the in-frame clones, and not every one. V, J and clone size are those of that table, while D and trimming were read from the DNA. Of about 470,000 clones in the sample, around 90% were seen once. Trimming stripped 1 base from V and 2 bases from J, with 11 bases between. Germline V gives CDR1 SGHVS, CDR2 FQNEAQ. The CDR3 extends over 15 amino acids. Resolution of symptoms, clearance, or two negative PCRs was present in recovered Cohort 3 donors.

The chain employs TRBV7-8 and TRBJ2-5, with a tentative D call TRBD1 (6 bases). This TCR was sampled from a woman in her late teens or twenties who had recovered from COVID-19. Sequencing used PBMCs or T cells enriched from blood (not recorded which). CDR3 protein: CASSLESGQQETQYF. The CDR3 coding sequence is TGTGCCAGCAGCTTAGAGTCAGGACAGCAAGAGACCCAGTACTTC. The full variable domain, rest sourced from reference TRBV7-8 and TRBJ2-5, is GAGVSQSPRYKVAKRGQDVALRCDPISGHVSLFWYQQALGQGPEFLTYFQNEAQLDKSGLPSDRFFAERPEGSVSTLKIQRTQQEDSAVYLCASSLESGQQETQYFGPGTRLLVL.